This is a list of T cell receptor beta chains from one sample in a study of T-cell memory formation after mild COVID-19. TCRdb analysed the 5' RACE reads with MiXCR anew, one entry per CDR3 protein. The sample holds fewer than 450,000 distinct CDR3 sequences, around 21% seen once. The sequenced material came from PBMCs or a T cell subset sorted from them (not recorded which). These receptors were obtained from an adult woman who had mild COVID-19 (a few samples of this study predate the infection). Cell type and time point are not known. Each CDR3 is given with its conserved first and last residue. The D gene is left open where the match is weak. Clone size is not always given. Where it is, it says once, few, many or a class for expanded clones.

V	size	D	J	DNA	CDR3
TRBV5-1	few	NA	TRBJ2-1	TGCGCCAGCAGCTTTTCAGGAGGCTCCTACAATGAGCAGTTCTTC	CASSFSGGSYNEQFF
TRBV12-5	NA	TRBD1	TRBJ2-2	TGTGCTAGTGGCCTGGGACAGGGGATAGACACCGGGGAGCTGTTTTTT	CASGLGQGIDTGELFF
TRBV5-1	NA	TRBD1	TRBJ2-7	TGCGCCAGCAGCTTGGTCCGGGACAGGGGGATAAACGAGCAGTACTTC	CASSLVRDRGINEQYF
TRBV5-1	few	TRBD2	TRBJ2-1	TGCGCCAGCAGCGCCGGGACTAGATCCGCCAATGAGCAGTTCTTC	CASSAGTRSANEQFF
TRBV7-6	NA	TRBD1	TRBJ1-1	TGTGCCAGCAGCTCGAACAGGGGTGAAGCTTTCTTT	CASSSNRGEAFF
TRBV20-1	NA	TRBD2	TRBJ2-1	TGCAGTGCTAGAGATATAACTAGCGGGACTTTTAGCCTTGAGCAGTTCTTC	CSARDITSGTFSLEQFF
TRBV28	once	NA	TRBJ2-2	TGTGCCAGCAGCAGGCGGACCAACACCGGGGAGCTGTTTTTT	CASSRRTNTGELFF
TRBV7-8	few	NA	TRBJ1-2	TGTGCCAGCAGCTTAGGTGCAGAATTCTATGGCTACACCTTC	CASSLGAEFYGYTF
TRBV6-5	few	TRBD1	TRBJ2-7	TGTGCCAGCAGTTTGGACAGGGCGGCCTACGAGCAGTACTTC	CASSLDRAAYEQYF
TRBV14	few	NA	TRBJ2-1	TGTGCCAGCAGCCGAATACACAGGGCAAGTGAGCAGTTCTTC	CASSRIHRASEQFF
TRBV12-3/TRBV12-4	NA	TRBD2	TRBJ2-3	TGTGCCAGCAGTTCACCGGGACTACACACAGATACGCAGTATTTT	CASSSPGLHTDTQYF